Listed below are T cell receptor beta chains from one sample, sequenced in a study of blood T cell repertoires in COVID-19. Repertoires were generated with immunoSEQ multiplex PCR, while TCRdb's copy carries only in-frame clones and drops some. This table holds roughly 160,000 clones, roughly nine tenths found once. The sample consisted of peripheral blood. The receptors shown here come from a middle-aged man with acute or convalescent COVID-19. Both conserved end residues are part of each CDR3. Each record gives: J gene, V gene, D gene, clone size, CDR3 protein, CDR3 DNA. A D gene is named only where the DNA matches it firmly. Not all rows give a size; the values are once, few, many and, for expanded clones, a class.

TRBJ1-1 TRBV24-1 TRBD1 - CATSDGTARAFF TGTGCCACCAGTGATGGGACAGCGAGAGCTTTCTTT
TRBJ1-5 TRBV2 TRBD1 - CASSSWTGGPNQPQHF TGTGCCAGCAGTTCCTGGACAGGGGGCCCCAATCAGCCCCAGCATTTT
TRBJ2-1 TRBV27 - - CASSLSGPRGGQFF TGTGCCAGCAGTTTATCTGGGCCCCGAGGGGGGCAGTTCTTC
TRBJ1-2 TRBV7-9 TRBD1 - CASSSPVTGTYGYTF TGTGCCAGCAGCTCACCCGTGACAGGGACCTATGGCTACACCTTC
TRBJ1-5 TRBV5-8 TRBD1 - CASSTDRLNQPQHF TGTGCCAGCAGCACGGACAGGCTAAATCAGCCCCAGCATTTT
TRBJ2-2 TRBV2 - - CASRNDGDTGELFF TGTGCCAGCAGGAACGACGGAGACACCGGGGAGCTGTTTTTT
TRBJ2-3 TRBV6-6 TRBD1 - CASRTGGLNTQYF TGTGCCTCCCGGACAGGGGGCTTAAATACGCAGTATTTT
TRBJ2-7 TRBV7-9 - - CASSLELYYEQYF TGTGCCAGCAGCTTAGAACTTTACTACGAGCAGTACTTC
TRBJ1-5 TRBV28 - - CASSPRVSSNQPQHF TGTGCCAGCAGTCCACGGGTGAGCAGCAATCAGCCCCAGCATTTT
TRBJ2-3 TRBV29-1 TRBD2 - CSVETSGTDTQYF TGCAGCGTAGAGACTAGCGGCACAGATACGCAGTATTTT
TRBJ1-5 TRBV28 TRBD1 - CASSYPGGGGNQPQHF TGTGCCAGCAGCTATCCAGGGGGCGGGGGCAATCAGCCCCAGCATTTT
TRBJ1-4 TRBV9 TRBD1 - CASSARQGIATNEKLFF TGTGCCAGCAGCGCCCGACAGGGCATTGCAACTAATGAAAAACTGTTTTTT
TRBJ1-2 TRBV3-1/TRBV3-2 - - CASSQDTRTDGGYTF TGTGCCAGCAGCCAAGATACCCGGACAGATGGCGGCTACACCTTC
TRBJ1-5 TRBV6-5 - few CASGHQPQHF TGTGCCAGCGGCCATCAGCCCCAGCATTTT
TRBJ1-6 TRBV7-9 - few CASSLDPGHNSPLHF TGTGCCAGCAGCTTAGACCCAGGCCATAATTCACCCCTCCACTTT
TRBJ2-7 TRBV7-8 TRBD1 - CASSARDRRERYEQYF TGTGCCAGCAGCGCCCGGGACAGACGGGAAAGGTACGAGCAGTACTTC
TRBJ2-2 TRBV5-1 TRBD2 - CASSVGLAGTGELFF TGCGCCAGCAGCGTAGGACTAGCGGGCACCGGGGAGCTGTTTTTT
TRBJ2-3 TRBV7-2 - - CASSPTPADTQYF TGTGCCAGCAGCCCTACGCCCGCAGATACGCAGTATTTT
TRBJ1-1 TRBV12-3/TRBV12-4 - - CASSPGQVEAFF TGTGCCAGCAGTCCGGGACAAGTTGAAGCTTTCTTT
TRBJ2-1 TRBV4-1 - - CASSQVSDSSYNEQFF TGCGCCAGCAGCCAAGTTTCCGATAGCTCCTACAATGAGCAGTTCTTC
TRBJ2-1 TRBV28 TRBD2 - CASSTAWTSGTPSYNEQFF TGTGCCAGCAGCACCGCCTGGACTAGCGGGACTCCCTCCTACAATGAGCAGTTCTTC
TRBJ1-1 TRBV18 - - CASSPPSSTEAFF TGTGCCAGCTCACCACCGTCCAGTACTGAAGCTTTCTTT
TRBJ2-3 TRBV7-9 TRBD1 - CASIDRVADTQYF TGTGCCAGCATCGACAGGGTGGCAGATACGCAGTATTTT
TRBJ2-3 TRBV18 - once CASSPSLTDTQYF TGTGCCAGCTCACCCAGTCTCACAGATACGCAGTATTTT
TRBJ1-3 TRBV9 TRBD1 - CASSTRQGPSGNTIYF TGTGCCAGCAGCACCCGACAGGGGCCCTCTGGAAACACCATATATTTT
TRBJ1-4 TRBV25-1 - - CASTGQTTNEKLFF TGTGCCAGCACCGGACAGACAACTAATGAAAAACTGTTTTTT
TRBJ1-5 TRBV2 - few CANAEGRYQPQHF TGTGCCAACGCCGAGGGTAGATATCAGCCCCAGCATTTT
TRBJ1-4 TRBV19 TRBD1 - CASSGGGAGEKLFF TGTGCCAGTAGTGGAGGGGGCGCTGGTGAAAAACTGTTTTTT
TRBJ1-5 TRBV3-1/TRBV3-2 - - CASSQAFGTQPYSNQPQHF TGTGCCAGCAGCCAAGCCTTTGGGACACAACCTTATAGCAATCAGCCCCAGCATTTT
TRBJ1-2 TRBV3-1/TRBV3-2 TRBD1 - CASSLGTGGIGYTF TGTGCCAGCAGCCTGGGGACAGGGGGCATCGGCTACACCTTC
TRBJ1-5 TRBV6-2/TRBV6-3 - - CASSYLGVDQPQHF TGTGCCAGCAGTTACCTCGGGGTTGATCAGCCCCAGCATTTT
TRBJ1-4 TRBV4-1 TRBD1 - CASSHGTGRGEKLFF TGCGCCAGCAGCCACGGGACAGGGAGGGGAGAAAAACTGTTTTTT
TRBJ1-2 TRBV24-1 - - CATSDFSYGEGYTF TGTGCCACCAGTGATTTCTCGTATGGTGAGGGCTACACCTTC
TRBJ2-1 TRBV19 - once CASIERGGGNEQFF TGTGCCAGTATTGAGCGAGGGGGTGGGAATGAGCAGTTCTTC
TRBJ2-1 TRBV28 - - CASSLIRGSYNEQFF TGTGCCAGCAGTTTAATAAGGGGGTCCTACAATGAGCAGTTCTTC
TRBJ2-5 TRBV27 TRBD1 once CASRGLDRGQETQYF TGTGCCAGCAGGGGATTGGACAGGGGGCAAGAGACCCAGTACTTC
TRBJ1-2 TRBV4-1 TRBD1 - CASSQRGTGVSDYGYTF TGCGCCAGCAGCCAAAGGGGGACAGGGGTCTCCGACTATGGCTACACCTTC
TRBJ2-3 TRBV18 - - CASSPLTQQSDTQYF TGTGCCAGCTCACCTTTGACCCAACAGTCAGATACGCAGTATTTT
TRBJ1-2 TRBV3-1/TRBV3-2 - - CASSHPRTVRVRGYTF TGTGCCAGCAGCCATCCCCGGACAGTCCGGGTAAGAGGCTACACCTTC
TRBJ2-3 TRBV7-2 - - CASSSGSVRDTQYF TGTGCCAGTAGCAGCGGGTCAGTGAGGGATACGCAGTATTTT
TRBJ1-2 TRBV3-1/TRBV3-2 - - CASSRVRQNYGYTF TGTGCCAGCAGCCGCGTCAGGCAGAACTATGGCTACACCTTC
TRBJ1-2 TRBV5-8 TRBD1 - CASSWLGDRPYGYTF TGTGCCAGCAGCTGGCTAGGGGACAGGCCCTATGGCTACACCTTC
TRBJ2-5 TRBV7-9 TRBD2 - CASSGSGGPQETQYF TGTGCCAGCAGCGGGAGCGGGGGCCCCCAAGAGACCCAGTACTTC
TRBJ1-6 TRBV6-5 - once CASSPVKGENSPLHF TGTGCCAGCAGCCCCGTGAAAGGAGAGAATTCACCCCTCCACTTT
TRBJ1-2 TRBV10-3 - - CAISAVTTNNYGYTF TGTGCCATCAGTGCAGTAACAACAAATAACTATGGCTACACCTTC